Each of the 5 T cell receptor beta chains below was sequenced from the same sample in a study of CD4 T cells in relation to SARS-CoV-2 and coronaviruses. This table comes from immunoSEQ multiplex PCR, and its TCRdb copy is limited to in-frame clones, with some not included. The sample includes roughly 68,000 clones, over 90% of them seen just once. Before the COVID-19 pandemic, during about 2010-2019, CD4+ T cells were taken from unexposed donors. Material: naive CD4+ T cells from PBMCs. Documented subset: naive CD4+ T cells isolated by negative enrichment. The receptors were sampled from a human donor in good health.

The V and J genes are TRBV27 and TRBJ2-3; perhaps TRBD2 as D (5 bases). The CDR3 loop spans 16 amino acids. Trimming left V 5 bases short and J 6 bases short, with 21 bases between. Germline V gene sequence: CDR1 MNHEY, CDR2 SMNVEV (reference sequence). DNA for the CDR3: TGTGCCAGCAGTGACTTGCAGCGGAGGAGGTTGGATACGCAGTATTTT. It is translated as CASSDLQRRRLDTQYF.

The rearrangement links TRBV20-1 to TRBJ2-1; D is possibly TRBD2 (5 bases). Trimming left V 3 bases short and J 4 bases short, with 10 bases between. Germline V gene lookup returns CDR1 DFQATT and CDR2 SNEGSKA (reference sequence). The CDR3 has 13 amino acids. This CDR3 is CSASAGLYNEQFF. CDR3 nucleotides: TGCAGTGCTAGTGCTGGACTTTACAATGAGCAGTTCTTC.

The chain employs TRBV2 and TRBJ1-4; 8 nucleotides agree with TRBD1. Germline V gene data show CDR1 as SNHLY and CDR2 as FYNNEI. The V and J ends lost 8 bases and 7 bases, in that order; junction bases with no gene match: 9. This CDR3 contains 14 residues. Written as DNA, the CDR3 is TGTGCCAGCGCATACTCCGGGACAGGTGAAAAACTGTTTTTT. As protein: CASAYSGTGEKLFF. Together with reference TRBV2 and TRBJ1-4, the CDR3 gives the full variable domain: EPEVTQTPSHQVTQMGQEVILRCVPISNHLYFYWYRQILGQKVEFLVSFYNNEISEKSEIFDDQFSVERPDGSNFTLKIRSTKLEDSAMYFCASAYSGTGEKLFFGSGTQLSVL.

The V and J genes are TRBV10-3 and TRBJ2-7; TRBD1 matches at 10 bases. This CDR3 region has 15 residues. From germline, CDR1 is ENHRY and CDR2 SYGVKD. Trimming removed 2 bases from V and 1 base from J; junction bases left unmatched: 2. This CDR3 reads CAISEGDRGSYEQYF. CDR3 bases: TGTGCCATCAGTGAGGGGGACAGGGGTTCCTACGAGCAGTACTTC.

V gene TRBV2 combines with J gene TRBJ2-7; the D is unclear. V was clipped by 4 bases and J by 6 bases, with 7 bases between them. The CDR3 totals 11 residues. The germline V gene encodes CDR1 SNHLY and CDR2 FYNNEI. DNA for the CDR3: TGTGCCAGCAGTGCGGTGACCGAGCAGTACTTC. It codes for CASSAVTEQYF.